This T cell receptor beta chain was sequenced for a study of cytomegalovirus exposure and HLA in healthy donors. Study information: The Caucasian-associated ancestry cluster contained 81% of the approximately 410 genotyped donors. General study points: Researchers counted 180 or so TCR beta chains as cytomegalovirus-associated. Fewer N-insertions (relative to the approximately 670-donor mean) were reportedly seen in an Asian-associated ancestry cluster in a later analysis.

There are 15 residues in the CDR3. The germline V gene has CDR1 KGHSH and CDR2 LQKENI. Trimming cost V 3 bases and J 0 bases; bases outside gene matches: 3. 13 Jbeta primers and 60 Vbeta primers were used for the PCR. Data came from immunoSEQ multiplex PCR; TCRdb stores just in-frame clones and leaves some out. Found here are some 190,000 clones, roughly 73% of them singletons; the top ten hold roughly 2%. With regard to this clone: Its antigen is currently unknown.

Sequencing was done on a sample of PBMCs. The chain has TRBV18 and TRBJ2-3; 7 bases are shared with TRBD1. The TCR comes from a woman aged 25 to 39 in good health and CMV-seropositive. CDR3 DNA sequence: TGTGCCAGCTCACCTGGACAGGTCAGCACAGATACGCAGTATTTT. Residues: CASSPGQVSTDTQYF.